Listed here are 31 T cell receptor beta chains from one sample, sequenced in a study of cytomegalovirus exposure and HLA in healthy donors. Here immunoSEQ multiplex PCR was the method, and the copy in TCRdb shows in-frame clones only, minus some. Of 250,000 or so clones in the sample, roughly 89% were seen once. The sequenced sample consisted of PBMCs. These receptor sequences come from a woman aged 18-29 years in good health and CMV-seronegative.

CDR3 amino acids: CASSPGEGQPQHF. In DNA form, the CDR3 reads TGCGCCAGCAGTCCAGGGGAAGGGCAGCCCCAGCATTTT. V gene TRBV10-1 combines with J gene TRBJ1-5; D perhaps matches TRBD1 (6 bases). Trimming stripped 5 bases from V and 7 bases from J, with 12 bases between. CDR3 length: 13 amino acids. Germline loops: CDR1 WNHNN, CDR2 SYGVQD (reference sequence).

The genes are TRBV27 and TRBJ1-1; D uncertain. The CDR3 consists of 13 residues. The germline gives CDR1 MNHEY, CDR2 SMNVEV (reference sequence). The V end was cut by 3 bases, the J end by 7 bases, with 12 bases between. The CDR3: CASSFMGEFEAFF. DNA of the CDR3: TGTGCCAGCAGTTTTATGGGAGAGTTTGAAGCTTTCTTT.

The chain recombines TRBV5-4 with TRBJ1-1; TRBD1 matches 7 bases. The CDR3 consists of 15 residues. With 0 bases clipped from V and 2 bases from J, the junction kept 4 bases outside the gene matches. Germline CDR1 SGHNT, CDR2 YYREEE (reference sequence). The CDR3 spells CASSLGGTANTEAFF. As DNA, the CDR3 is TGTGCCAGCAGCTTGGGAGGGACAGCTAACACTGAAGCTTTCTTT.

The gene calls are TRBV30 and TRBJ1-5; 8 nucleotides agree with TRBD1. V lost 3 bases to trimming and J lost 13 bases; unmatched junction nucleotides: 8. Germline V gene lookup returns CDR1 GTSNPN and CDR2 SVGIG (reference sequence). The CDR3 is made up of 12 amino acids. CDR3 bases: TGTGCCTGGAGAGACGACAGGGGACTTCAGCATTTT. Its translation: CAWRDDRGLQHF.

This sequence joins TRBV30 and TRBJ1-1; 8 nucleotides align to TRBD1. Germline lookup yields CDR1 GTSNPN and CDR2 SVGIG (reference sequence). J gave up 0 bases and V 5 bases, and 8 bases lay outside the gene matches. The CDR3 runs 15 residues. CDR3 sequence (DNA): TGTGCCTGGGGACAGGGATCCAGCATGAACACTGAAGCTTTCTTT. It encodes CAWGQGSSMNTEAFF. The full variable domain, with the rest looked up from reference TRBV30 and TRBJ1-1, is SQTIHQWPATLVQPVGSPLSLECTVEGTSNPNLYWYRQAAGRGLQLLFYSVGIGQISSEVPQNLSASRPQDRQFILSSKKLLLSDSGFYLCAWGQGSSMNTEAFFGQGTRLTVV.

CDR3 protein: CASSQEPRANTEAFF. For the CDR3, the DNA is TGCGCCAGCAGCCAAGAGCCCCGCGCGAACACTGAAGCTTTCTTT. The V and J genes are TRBV4-3 and TRBJ1-1; D uncertain. CDR3 length: 15 amino acids. CDR1 is LGHNA and CDR2 is YSLEER in the germline V gene. V lost 0 bases to trimming and J lost 1 base, with 9 bases between them.

The gene calls are TRBV4-3 and TRBJ2-1, with 9 bases aligning to TRBD1. Germline V gives CDR1 LGHNA, CDR2 YSLEER. J lost 11 bases, V lost 3 bases, and 14 bases had no gene match. This CDR3 has 16 amino acids. CDR3 loop: CASSHGTGTGREQQFF. CDR3 DNA: TGCGCCAGCAGCCATGGCACTGGGACAGGGAGAGAGCAGCAGTTCTTC.

This clone came up once. The junction and the germline gene differ at one end; a read error may be behind it. The chain uses TRBV7-9 and TRBJ1-1, with 7 bases matching TRBD1. Germline lookup yields CDR1 SEHNR and CDR2 FQNEAQ (reference sequence). This CDR3 comprises 14 residues. The CDR3 loop reads CASSLVQGNSEAFF. Here the CDR3 DNA reads TGTGCCAGCAGCTTAGTACAGGGGAACTCTGAAGCTTTCTTT.

The chain joins TRBV27 to TRBJ2-3; 13 bases align to TRBD2. The CDR3 consists of 15 residues. V dropped 8 bases and J dropped 6; count of bases not matched to a gene: 8. Germline loops: CDR1 MNHEY, CDR2 SMNVEV (reference sequence). The DNA for the CDR3 is TGTGCCAGCTGGGGAACTAGCGGGGGGGTGGATACGCAGTATTTT. Translating it yields CASWGTSGGVDTQYF.

V is TRBV2 and J is TRBJ1-5, with no clear D. CDR3 size: 14 residues. Germline loops: CDR1 SNHLY, CDR2 FYNNEI. V gave up 2 bases and J gave up 3 bases, with 8 bases separating them. The CDR3 reads CASSERGYNQPQHF. The DNA of the CDR3 is TGTGCCAGCAGTGAACGCGGATACAATCAGCCCCAGCATTTT.

The rearrangement uses TRBV7-2 and TRBJ1-5; 11 bases map to TRBD1. The CDR3 runs 15 residues. Germline CDR1 SGHTA, CDR2 FQGNSA. The V gene end was trimmed by 5 bases and the J gene end by 3 bases; junction bases not matched to a gene: 3. CDR3 amino acids: CASSTGQGANQPQHF. The CDR3 DNA follows: TGTGCCAGCAGCACCGGACAGGGGGCCAATCAGCCCCAGCATTTT.

The gene calls are TRBV11-1 and TRBJ1-1, with TRBD1 as a possible D gene (6 bases). From germline, CDR1 is SGHAT and CDR2 FQDESV (reference sequence). The CDR3 runs to 14 residues. V lost 2 bases and J lost 4, with 11 bases in between. The CDR3 spells CASSLKGVSTEAFF. CDR3 coding DNA: TGTGCCAGCAGCTTAAAGGGGGTTTCCACTGAAGCTTTCTTT.

The V call is TRBV30, the J call TRBJ2-1; maybe TRBD1 (6 bases). Between the trimmed V and J ends, which lost 3 bases and 0 bases, there was a span of 15 bases. This CDR3 has 16 residues. CDR1 is GTSNPN and CDR2 is SVGIG in the germline V gene (reference sequence). The CDR3 DNA follows: TGTGCCTGGAGGCAAGACACAGGGAGCTCCTACAATGAGCAGTTCTTC. Translating gives CAWRQDTGSSYNEQFF.

The chain recombines TRBV7-2 with TRBJ1-2, with TRBD1 identical over 7 bases. The CDR3 contains 15 residues. CDR1 and CDR2 (germline): SGHTA, FQGNSA. The V gene end was trimmed by 3 bases and the J gene end by 0 bases; junction bases not matched to a gene: 4. CDR3 sequence reads: CASSFSGTANYGYTF. The CDR3 region has the DNA TGTGCCAGCAGCTTCTCCGGGACAGCTAACTATGGCTACACCTTC.

The V call is TRBV7-2, the J call TRBJ2-5, with TRBD1 as a possible D gene (6 bases). CDR1 and CDR2 from the germline V gene are SGHTA and FQGNSA. The CDR3 is 13 amino acids. The ends were cut back, 6 bases at V and 6 bases at J, with 14 bases in the middle. In DNA form, the CDR3 reads TGTGCCAGCAGTCAACAGGGTAGGCAGACCCAGTACTTC. Protein: CASSQQGRQTQYF.

The J gene is TRBJ2-1, the V gene TRBV9, with 10 nucleotides matching TRBD2. Per the germline V gene, CDR1 is SGDLS and CDR2 is YYNGEE. V trimming: 0 bases; J trimming: 4 bases; junction bases outside the gene matches: 4. This CDR3 is 16 amino acids long. CDR3 sequence (DNA): TGTGCCAGCAGCGTAGCTCGGACTAGCGGTTACAATGAGCAGTTCTTC. This encodes CASSVARTSGYNEQFF.

In nucleotides, the CDR3 is TGCGCCAGCAGCTGGGGCCTAACCGAGATCACTGAAGCTTTCTTT. Protein product: CASSWGLTEITEAFF. This chain connects TRBV5-1 to TRBJ1-1; perhaps TRBD1 as D (5 bases). Germline V gene data show CDR1 as SGHRS and CDR2 as YFSETQ. V lost 3 bases to trimming and J lost 4 bases, with 16 bases between them. The CDR3 is 15 amino acids.

V and J are TRBV6-5 and TRBJ1-2; D remains unclear. Germline V gene lookup returns CDR1 MNHEY and CDR2 SVGAGI. The CDR3 is made up of 13 amino acids. Deletions cut 0 bases from V and 6 bases from J, with 8 bases between. The CDR3 bases are TGTGCCAGCAGTTACTCCGAACTTGATGGCTACACCTTC. It translates to CASSYSELDGYTF.

The chain employs TRBV6-5 and TRBJ1-6, with no clear D. The CDR3 spans 16 residues. The germline CDR1 and CDR2 sequences are MNHEY and SVGAGI. V was cut by 0 bases and J by 12 bases, with 18 bases left in between. CDR3 nucleotide sequence: TGTGCCAGCAGTTACTCACAAGGACTAGAGGGTGGACCCCTCCACTTT. Its protein product is CASSYSQGLEGGPLHF.

J is TRBJ2-7 and V is TRBV6-6; 9 bases agree with TRBD1. This CDR3 is 14 amino acids long. Looked up from germline, CDR1 is MNHNY and CDR2 is SVGAGI (reference sequence). The trim removed 2 bases at V and 7 bases at J, leaving 6 bases unmatched. CDR3 loop: CASSYGLTGGEQYF. The CDR3 nucleotides read TGTGCCAGCAGTTACGGACTGACAGGGGGGGAGCAGTACTTC.

The rearrangement links TRBV2 to TRBJ2-2; possible D gene TRBD2, 7 bases. V lost 7 bases and J 7 bases, leaving 16 bases between the germline ends. CDR1 is SNHLY, CDR2 FYNNEI, per germline. The CDR3 covers 14 residues. The CDR3 reads CASIPGGQNGELFF. CDR3 nucleotide sequence: TGTGCCAGCATCCCCGGGGGGCAAAACGGGGAGCTGTTTTTT.

The CDR3 nucleotides read TGTGCCAGCAGTGGCAGGGGGAATTATAGGGACACTGAAGCTTTCTTT. It translates to CASSGRGNYRDTEAFF. This chain links TRBV6-1 with TRBJ1-1; 7 bases fit TRBD1. The CDR3 is 16 residues long. CDR1 MNHNS and CDR2 SASEGT come from the germline V gene. The V and J ends lost 4 bases and 3 bases, in that order; junction bases with no gene match: 11.

This clone was seen only once. V and J are TRBV6-5 and TRBJ1-1, with D unresolved. Germline values: CDR1 MNHEY, CDR2 SVGAGI. This CDR3 is 14 amino acids long. V was trimmed by 5 bases and J by 2 bases, leaving 12 bases between them. The CDR3: CASSPYKANTEAFF. The CDR3 bases are TGTGCCAGCAGTCCCTATAAAGCAAACACTGAAGCTTTCTTT.

V gene TRBV27 combines with J gene TRBJ1-5; perhaps TRBD1 as D (5 bases). The CDR3 is 14 amino acids. The V end lost 5 bases, the J end lost 4 bases, and 12 bases lay between the germline ends. Germline CDR1 is MNHEY and CDR2 is SMNVEV (reference sequence). This CDR3 reads CASSTRTSNQPQHF. The DNA for the CDR3 is TGTGCCAGCAGTACGCGGACAAGTAATCAGCCCCAGCATTTT.

The chain uses TRBV15 and TRBJ2-5; TRBD1 matches 8 bases. This CDR3 region has 13 residues. The germline V gene encodes CDR1 LNHNV and CDR2 YYDKDF (reference sequence). J lost 4 bases, V lost 4 bases, and 2 bases had no gene match. The CDR3 DNA sequence: TGTGCCACCAGCAAAGGACAGGGAGAGACCCAGTACTTC. This encodes CATSKGQGETQYF.

Comments on this clone: The sample has other DNA sequences that encode this CDR3 too. The chain is built from TRBV27 and TRBJ2-1; 9 bases map to TRBD2. The CDR3 is 15 residues long. CDR1 MNHEY and CDR2 SMNVEV come from the germline V gene (reference sequence). J was trimmed by 3 bases and V by 6 bases; bases with no gene match: 6. The CDR3 DNA follows: TGTGCCAGCAGCCCCAGCGGGGGGAACTACAATGAGCAGTTCTTC. Its protein product is CASSPSGGNYNEQFF.

The chain has TRBV27 and TRBJ2-4; 7 bases are shared with TRBD1. J gave up 3 bases and V 5 bases, and 10 bases lay outside the gene matches. Per the germline V gene, CDR1 is MNHEY and CDR2 is SMNVEV (reference sequence). This CDR3 is 16 amino acids long. The CDR3 reads CASSPRQGGDKNIQYF. As DNA, the CDR3 is TGTGCCAGCAGTCCTAGACAGGGTGGGGACAAAAACATTCAGTACTTC.

This clone is a singleton in its sample. The J gene is TRBJ2-1, the V gene TRBV19, with 7 nucleotides matching TRBD1. The V gene end was trimmed by 2 bases and the J gene end by 12 bases; junction bases not matched to a gene: 16. Germline V gene data show CDR1 as LNHDA and CDR2 as SQIVND (reference sequence). The CDR3 spans 16 residues. This CDR3 is CASSITAIQGMVGQFF. CDR3 in DNA: TGTGCCAGTAGTATAACGGCCATACAGGGGATGGTTGGGCAGTTCTTC.

The rearrangement uses TRBV9 and TRBJ2-5; 7 nucleotides line up with TRBD1. The V and J ends lost 0 bases and 5 bases, in that order; junction bases with no gene match: 4. The CDR3 is 14 residues long. Germline CDR1 and CDR2: SGDLS and YYNGEE. For the CDR3, the DNA is TGTGCCAGCAGCGTAGAGGGCAGGGGGGAGACCCAGTACTTC. As protein: CASSVEGRGETQYF.

This clone has a single count. The rearrangement uses TRBV28 and TRBJ1-5; 10 bases are shared with TRBD1. The V and J ends lost 6 bases and 3 bases, in that order; junction bases with no gene match: 8. The germline V gene has CDR1 MDHEN and CDR2 SYDVKM. The CDR3 consists of 16 residues. This CDR3 is CASRLRDRGYNQPQHF. The CDR3 DNA reads TGTGCCAGCAGACTCCGGGACAGGGGCTACAATCAGCCCCAGCATTTT.

This rearrangement joins TRBV28 to TRBJ2-3; a weak D match, TRBD2 (5 bases). Trimming took 7 bases from V and 1 from J, leaving 24 bases between them. The germline gives CDR1 MDHEN, CDR2 SYDVKM. There are 18 residues in the CDR3. CDR3 residues: CASNIGSRIIYGTDTQYF. CDR3 bases: TGTGCCAGCAACATAGGGAGTCGAATTATTTATGGCACAGATACGCAGTATTTT.